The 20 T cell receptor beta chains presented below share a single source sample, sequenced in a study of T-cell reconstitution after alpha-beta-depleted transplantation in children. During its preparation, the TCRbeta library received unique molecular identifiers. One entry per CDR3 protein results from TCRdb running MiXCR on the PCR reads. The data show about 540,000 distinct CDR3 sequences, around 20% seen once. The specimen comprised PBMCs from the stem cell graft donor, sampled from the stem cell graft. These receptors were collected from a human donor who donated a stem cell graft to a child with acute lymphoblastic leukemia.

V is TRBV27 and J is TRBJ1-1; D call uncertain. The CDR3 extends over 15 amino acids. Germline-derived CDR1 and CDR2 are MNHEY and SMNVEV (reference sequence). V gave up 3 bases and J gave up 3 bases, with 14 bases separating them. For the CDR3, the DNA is TGTGCCAGCAGTTTGGCGGGTTCGCCTTACACTGAAGCTTTCTTT. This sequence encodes CASSLAGSPYTEAFF.

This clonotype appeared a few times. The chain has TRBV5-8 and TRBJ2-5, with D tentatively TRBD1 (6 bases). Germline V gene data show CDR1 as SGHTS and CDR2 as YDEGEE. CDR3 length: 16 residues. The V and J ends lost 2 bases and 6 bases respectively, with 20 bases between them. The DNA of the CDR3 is TGTGCCAGCAGCTTCCAACGGACAGAGGGGTTGCAGACCCAGTACTTC. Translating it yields CASSFQRTEGLQTQYF. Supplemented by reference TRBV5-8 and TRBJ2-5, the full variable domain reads EAGVTQSPTHLIKTRGQQATLRCSPISGHTSVYWYQQALGLGLQFLLWYDEGEERNRGNFPPRFSGRQFPNYSSELNVNALELEDSALYLCASSFQRTEGLQTQYFGPGTRLLVL.

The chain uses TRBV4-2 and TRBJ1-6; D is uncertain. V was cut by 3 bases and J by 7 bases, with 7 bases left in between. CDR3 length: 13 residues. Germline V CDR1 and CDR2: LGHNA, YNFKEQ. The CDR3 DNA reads TGTGCCAGCAGCCATGGCGGGAATTCACCCCTCCACTTT. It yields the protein CASSHGGNSPLHF.

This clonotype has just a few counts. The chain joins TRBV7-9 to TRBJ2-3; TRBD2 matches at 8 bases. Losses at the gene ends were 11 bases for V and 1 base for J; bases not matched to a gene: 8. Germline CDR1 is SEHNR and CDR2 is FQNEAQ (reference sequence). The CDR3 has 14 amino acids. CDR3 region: CADLVTSGTDTQYF. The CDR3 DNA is TGTGCCGACCTCGTGACTAGCGGCACAGATACGCAGTATTTT.

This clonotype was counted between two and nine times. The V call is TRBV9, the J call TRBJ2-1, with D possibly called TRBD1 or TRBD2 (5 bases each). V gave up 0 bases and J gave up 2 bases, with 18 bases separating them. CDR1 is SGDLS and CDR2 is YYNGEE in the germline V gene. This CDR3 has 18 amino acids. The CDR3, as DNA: TGTGCCAGCAGCGTAGAGTCAGGGACCAGCGGAGCCTACAATGAGCAGTTCTTC. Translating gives CASSVESGTSGAYNEQFF.

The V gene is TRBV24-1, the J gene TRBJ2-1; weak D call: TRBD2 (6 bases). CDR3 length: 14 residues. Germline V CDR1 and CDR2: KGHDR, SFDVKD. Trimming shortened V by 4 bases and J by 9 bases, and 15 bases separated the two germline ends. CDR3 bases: TGTGCCACCAGTGACCCTGGAGGGCCGAGTGAGCAGTTCTTC. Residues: CATSDPGGPSEQFF.

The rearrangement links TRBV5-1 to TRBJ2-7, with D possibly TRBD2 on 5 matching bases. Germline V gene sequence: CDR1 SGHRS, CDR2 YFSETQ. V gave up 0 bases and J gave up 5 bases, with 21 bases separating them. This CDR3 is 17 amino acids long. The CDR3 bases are TGCGCCAGCAGCTTGGGAGCAATGGGCCCGTTCGGGGACGAGCAGTACTTC. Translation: CASSLGAMGPFGDEQYF.

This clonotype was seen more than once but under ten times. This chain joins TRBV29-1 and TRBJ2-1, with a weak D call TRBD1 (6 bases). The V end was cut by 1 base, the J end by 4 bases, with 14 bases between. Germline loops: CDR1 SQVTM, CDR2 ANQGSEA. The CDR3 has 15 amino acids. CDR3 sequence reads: CSVEASQDSYNEQFF. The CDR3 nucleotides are TGCAGCGTTGAAGCTTCGCAGGACAGTTACAATGAGCAGTTCTTC.

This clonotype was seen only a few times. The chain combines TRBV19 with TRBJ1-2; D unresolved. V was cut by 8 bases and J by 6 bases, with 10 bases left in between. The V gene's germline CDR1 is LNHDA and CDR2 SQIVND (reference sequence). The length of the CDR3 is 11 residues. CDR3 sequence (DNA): TGTGCCAGTGGCCGTGTCGATGGCTACACCTTC. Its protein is CASGRVDGYTF. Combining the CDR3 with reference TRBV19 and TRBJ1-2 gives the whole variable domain DGGITQSPKYLFRKEGQNVTLSCEQNLNHDAMYWYRQDPGQGLRLIYYSQIVNDFQKGDIAEGYSVSREKKESFPLTVTSAQKNPTAFYLCASGRVDGYTFGSGTRLTVV.

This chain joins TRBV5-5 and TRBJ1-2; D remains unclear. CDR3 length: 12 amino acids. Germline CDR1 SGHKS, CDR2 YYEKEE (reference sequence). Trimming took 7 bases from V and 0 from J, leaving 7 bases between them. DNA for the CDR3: TGTGCCAGCGACTTACCTAACTATGGCTACACCTTC. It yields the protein CASDLPNYGYTF.

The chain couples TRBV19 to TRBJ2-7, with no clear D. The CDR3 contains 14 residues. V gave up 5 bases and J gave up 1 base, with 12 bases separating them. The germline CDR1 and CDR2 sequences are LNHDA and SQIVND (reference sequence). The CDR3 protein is CASSEITGSYEQYF. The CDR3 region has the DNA TGTGCCAGTAGTGAGATTACTGGGTCCTACGAGCAGTACTTC.

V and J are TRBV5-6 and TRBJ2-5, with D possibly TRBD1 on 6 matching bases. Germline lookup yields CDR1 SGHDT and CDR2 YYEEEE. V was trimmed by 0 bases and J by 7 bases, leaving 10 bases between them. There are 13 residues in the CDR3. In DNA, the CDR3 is TGTGCCAGCAGCTTGGCACTAGGGGGGACCCAGTACTTC. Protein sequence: CASSLALGGTQYF.

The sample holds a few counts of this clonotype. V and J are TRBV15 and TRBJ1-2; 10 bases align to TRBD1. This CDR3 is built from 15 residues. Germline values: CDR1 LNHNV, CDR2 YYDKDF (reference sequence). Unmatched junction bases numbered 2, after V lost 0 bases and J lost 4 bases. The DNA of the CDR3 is TGTGCCACCAGCAGAGAGGGGGACAGGGGCTATGGCTACACCTTC. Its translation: CATSREGDRGYGYTF.

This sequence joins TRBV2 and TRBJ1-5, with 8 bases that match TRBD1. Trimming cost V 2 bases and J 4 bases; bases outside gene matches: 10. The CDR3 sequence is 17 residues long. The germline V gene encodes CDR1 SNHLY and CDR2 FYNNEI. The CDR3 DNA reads TGTGCCAGCAGTGAACAGGGGGCTCGGGCTTTTAATCAGCCCCAGCATTTT. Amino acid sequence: CASSEQGARAFNQPQHF.

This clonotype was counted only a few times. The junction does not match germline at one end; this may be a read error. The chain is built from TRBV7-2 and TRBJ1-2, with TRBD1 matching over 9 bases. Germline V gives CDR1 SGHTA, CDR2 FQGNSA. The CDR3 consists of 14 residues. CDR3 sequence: CASRLGQGNYGYTF. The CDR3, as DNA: TGTGCCAGCAGGTTAGGACAGGGGAACTATGGCTACACCTTC.

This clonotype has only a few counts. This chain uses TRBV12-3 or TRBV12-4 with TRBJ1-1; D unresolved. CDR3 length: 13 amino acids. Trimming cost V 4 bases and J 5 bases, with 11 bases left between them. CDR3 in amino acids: CASSYDGGTEAFF. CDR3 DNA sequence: TGTGCCAGCAGTTACGACGGAGGAACTGAAGCTTTCTTT.

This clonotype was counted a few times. The CDR3 DNA reads as TGTGCCAGCAGCCAAGAGGTGGAAGGAGTGTACGAGCAGTACTTC. Translated, it gives CASSQEVEGVYEQYF. The rearrangement joins TRBV3-1 to TRBJ2-7, with D unresolved. The germline CDR1 and CDR2 sequences are LGHDT and YNNKEL (reference sequence). Trimming stripped 0 bases from V and 4 bases from J, with 13 bases between. The length of the CDR3 is 15 residues.

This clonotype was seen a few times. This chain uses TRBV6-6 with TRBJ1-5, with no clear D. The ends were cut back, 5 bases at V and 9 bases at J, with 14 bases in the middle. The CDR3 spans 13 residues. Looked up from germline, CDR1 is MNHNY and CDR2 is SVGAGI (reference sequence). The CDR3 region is CASSRRDGRPQHF. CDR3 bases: TGTGCCAGCAGTCGTCGTGATGGACGGCCCCAGCATTTT.

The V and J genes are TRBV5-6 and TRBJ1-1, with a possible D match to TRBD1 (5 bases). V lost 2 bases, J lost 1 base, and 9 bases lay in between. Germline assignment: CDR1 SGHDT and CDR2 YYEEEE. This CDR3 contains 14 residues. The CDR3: CASSFVQGNTEAFF. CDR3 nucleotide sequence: TGTGCCAGCAGCTTCGTTCAGGGGAACACTGAAGCTTTCTTT.

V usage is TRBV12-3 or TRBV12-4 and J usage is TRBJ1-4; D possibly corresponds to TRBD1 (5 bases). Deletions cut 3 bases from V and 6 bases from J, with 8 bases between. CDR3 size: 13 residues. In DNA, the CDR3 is TGTGCCAGCAGTTTGTGGGGACATGAAAAACTGTTTTTT. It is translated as CASSLWGHEKLFF.